The 21 T cell receptor beta chains presented below share a single source sample, sequenced in a study of blood T cell repertoires in COVID-19. Data came from immunoSEQ multiplex PCR; TCRdb stores just in-frame clones and leaves some out. Of fewer than 110,000 clones in the sample, around 92% were seen once. Sequencing input: peripheral blood. The receptors shown here come from a man aged 45 to 65 with active COVID-19.

This clone has more than one count but fewer than ten. This chain links TRBV18 with TRBJ2-3; no clear D. Germline loops: CDR1 KGHSH, CDR2 LQKENI. Trimming removed 5 bases at V and 2 bases at J, with 5 bases between. CDR3 size: 12 residues. The CDR3 loop is CASSSYTDTQYF. CDR3 sequence (DNA): TGTGCCAGCTCATCCTACACAGATACGCAGTATTTT.

This clone has a handful of counts. The CDR3 region has the DNA TGTGCCAGCAGCCCCAATCTTGGGAGTGAGCAGTACTTC. Amino acid sequence: CASSPNLGSEQYF. The rearrangement uses TRBV27 and TRBJ2-7, with D maybe TRBD2 (5 bases). CDR3 size: 13 residues. Trimming stripped 6 bases from V and 7 bases from J, with 16 bases between. CDR1 MNHEY and CDR2 SMNVEV come from the germline V gene (reference sequence).

J is TRBJ1-1 and V is TRBV10-3, with D possibly TRBD1 on 6 matching bases. V shed 4 bases and J shed 8 bases, with 11 bases lying between them. The CDR3 is 12 residues long. CDR1 and CDR2 (germline): ENHRY, SYGVKD. The CDR3 DNA reads as TGTGCCATCAGTGCAGGGGTGGCCGAAGCTTTCTTT. Encoded protein: CAISAGVAEAFF.

The J gene is TRBJ1-1, the V gene TRBV5-3; D is uncertain. TRBV5-3 is an ORF, with its function uncertain. The CDR3 runs 10 residues. Trimming pared 0 bases from V and 12 bases from J, leaving 6 bases between. The CDR3 region is CARSLVATFF. The CDR3 DNA reads as TGTGCCAGAAGCTTGGTCGCTACTTTCTTT.

The CDR3 sequence: CASRYGTSRYNEQFF. The DNA of the CDR3 is TGTGCCAGCAGGTACGGGACTAGCAGATACAATGAGCAGTTCTTC. The J gene is TRBJ2-1, the V gene TRBV7-9, with TRBD2 matching 9 bases. This CDR3 contains 15 residues. Per the germline V gene, CDR1 is SEHNR and CDR2 is FQNEAQ (reference sequence). V lost 6 bases to trimming and J lost 4 bases; unmatched junction nucleotides: 7.

The chain joins TRBV27 to TRBJ2-7; 12 bases are shared with TRBD2. The V gene's germline CDR1 is MNHEY and CDR2 SMNVEV (reference sequence). The CDR3 has 15 amino acids. After removal of 2 bases from V and 8 bases from J, the junction contained 7 bases not matched to a gene. The DNA of the CDR3 is TGTGCCAGCAGTTTACGACTAGCGGGAGCCCCCAAGCAGTACTTC. Protein: CASSLRLAGAPKQYF.

The chain combines TRBV11-1 with TRBJ2-1; maybe TRBD1 (6 bases). This CDR3 is built from 14 residues. V shed 2 bases and J shed 8 bases, with 13 bases lying between them. Germline values: CDR1 SGHAT, CDR2 FQDESV (reference sequence). CDR3 amino acids: CASSLRGSGYEQFF. For the CDR3, the DNA is TGTGCCAGCAGCTTAAGGGGGAGTGGGTATGAGCAGTTCTTC.

The CDR3 region is CASSISNSQETQYF. CDR3 nucleotide sequence: TGTGCCAGTAGTATCTCGAACAGCCAAGAGACCCAGTACTTC. The chain joins TRBV19 to TRBJ2-5; D uncertain. Germline V CDR1 and CDR2: LNHDA, SQIVND (reference sequence). This CDR3 has 14 residues. V shed 3 bases and J shed 1 base, with 9 bases lying between them.

The chain links TRBV5-6 to TRBJ2-3; D might be TRBD1 (6 bases). The CDR3 is 15 residues long. Germline CDR1 reads SGHDT; CDR2 reads YYEEEE. The ends were cut back, 0 bases at V and 5 bases at J, with 13 bases in the middle. CDR3 region: CASSLVGVGGDTQYF. In DNA, the CDR3 is TGTGCCAGCAGCTTGGTAGGAGTAGGGGGAGATACGCAGTATTTT. Drawing the rest from reference TRBV5-6 and TRBJ2-3, the complete variable domain is DAGVTQSPTHLIKTRGQQVTLRCSPKSGHDTVSWYQQALGQGPQFIFQYYEEEERQRGNFPDRFSGHQFPNYSSELNVNALLLGDSALYLCASSLVGVGGDTQYFGPGTRLTVL.

J is TRBJ2-3 and V is TRBV19; 12 bases map to TRBD1. Germline CDR1 reads LNHDA; CDR2 reads SQIVND (reference sequence). The CDR3 consists of 15 residues. V was clipped by 3 bases and J by 6 bases; unmatched bases: 4. CDR3 loop: CASSMGTGGEDTQYF. CDR3 nucleotides: TGTGCCAGTAGTATGGGGACAGGGGGCGAGGATACGCAGTATTTT.

The chain employs TRBV28 and TRBJ2-7; no clear D. V was pared by 4 bases and J by 2 bases, with 3 bases between. Germline assignment: CDR1 MDHEN and CDR2 SYDVKM. The CDR3 is made up of 11 amino acids. CDR3 coding DNA: TGTGCCAGCAGTTCAACCTACGAGCAGTACTTC. The encoded protein is CASSSTYEQYF. The variable domain in full, with the rest retrieved from reference TRBV28 and TRBJ2-7, is DVKVTQSSRYLVKRTGEKVFLECVQDMDHENMFWYRQDPGLGLRLIYFSYDVKMKEKGDIPEGYSVSREKKERFSLILESASTNQTSMYLCASSSTYEQYFGPGTRLTVT.

The V and J genes are TRBV5-5 and TRBJ2-1, with D unresolved. V shed 4 bases and J shed 0 bases, with 11 bases lying between them. The CDR3 runs to 15 residues. Germline V gene data show CDR1 as SGHKS and CDR2 as YYEKEE (reference sequence). CDR3 loop: CASSPFLFSYNEQFF. CDR3 DNA sequence: TGTGCCAGCAGCCCCTTCTTGTTCTCCTACAATGAGCAGTTCTTC.

This clone was recorded only once. The chain links TRBV7-3 to TRBJ2-7, with TRBD2 matching over 11 bases. This CDR3 spans 15 amino acids. J gave up 7 bases and V 5 bases, and 10 bases lay outside the gene matches. Germline V gene sequence: CDR1 SGHTA, CDR2 FQGTGA. CDR3 region: CASSRPSGGNGEQYF. The CDR3 nucleotides are TGTGCCAGCAGCCGTCCTAGCGGGGGGAATGGAGAGCAGTACTTC.

The chain carries TRBV7-2 and TRBJ1-1; possibly TRBD1 for D (5 bases). There are 14 residues in the CDR3. Germline V gene sequence: CDR1 SGHTA, CDR2 FQGNSA. V lost 1 base and J lost 7, with 13 bases in between. The CDR3 is CASSLGGGLGEAFF. The CDR3 coding sequence is TGTGCCAGCAGCTTAGGGGGGGGATTGGGTGAAGCTTTCTTT. The full variable domain, with the rest looked up from reference TRBV7-2 and TRBJ1-1, is GAGVSQSPSNKVTEKGKDVELRCDPISGHTALYWYRQSLGQGLEFLIYFQGNSAPDKSGLPSDRFSAERTGGSVSTLTIQRTQQEDSAVYLCASSLGGGLGEAFFGQGTRLTVV.

The chain couples TRBV7-2 to TRBJ2-5, with TRBD1 as a possible D gene (6 bases). The CDR3 has 15 residues. Trimming left V 5 bases short and J 2 bases short, with 15 bases between. CDR1 is SGHTA and CDR2 is FQGNSA in the germline V gene. CDR3 residues: CASSDPGTQQETQYF. In DNA, the CDR3 is TGTGCCAGCAGCGACCCCGGGACACAACAAGAGACCCAGTACTTC.

This chain links TRBV3-1 (or the pseudogene TRBV3-2) with TRBJ2-7, with 7 bases identical to TRBD2. Germline assignment: CDR1 LGHDT and CDR2 YNNKEL (reference sequence). The CDR3 has 12 residues. J was trimmed by 5 bases and V by 4 bases; bases with no gene match: 2. The CDR3 DNA sequence: TGTGCCAGCAGCCGGGGAGGGAACGAGCAGTACTTC. This translates into CASSRGGNEQYF.

The chain has TRBV10-3 and TRBJ2-7; maybe TRBD2 (6 bases). The germline V gene encodes CDR1 ENHRY and CDR2 SYGVKD. V was trimmed by 0 bases and J by 4 bases, leaving 7 bases between them. CDR3 length equals 13 residues. CDR3 sequence: CAISESGGYEQYF. The CDR3 DNA reads TGTGCCATCAGTGAGTCTGGGGGGTACGAGCAGTACTTC.

The chain joins TRBV24-1 to TRBJ2-1, with TRBD2 matching over 16 bases. The V segment lost 0 bases and the J segment 9 bases; nucleotides outside the gene matches: 1. CDR3 size: 16 residues. Per germline, CDR1 KGHDR and CDR2 SFDVKD. As DNA, the CDR3 is TGTGCCACCAGTGATTTGGGGACTAGCGGGAGGGGTGAGCAGTTCTTC. Its protein product is CATSDLGTSGRGEQFF.

The rearrangement joins TRBV4-1 to TRBJ2-3; 9 bases line up with TRBD2. Germline V lookup: CDR1 MGHRA, CDR2 YSYEKL. Trimming at V came to 0 bases and at J to 4 bases, leaving 8 bases not matched to a gene. CDR3 length equals 17 residues. CDR3 residues: CASSQDTAGGPADTQYF. The CDR3 DNA reads as TGCGCCAGCAGCCAAGATACTGCGGGAGGGCCTGCAGATACGCAGTATTTT.

The chain links TRBV12-3 or TRBV12-4 to TRBJ1-1, with D possibly being TRBD1 (6 bases). V was clipped by 4 bases and J by 4 bases, with 10 bases between them. The CDR3 has 13 amino acids. CDR3 region: CASSSTGLTEAFF. The CDR3 DNA reads as TGTGCCAGCAGTTCCACAGGGCTCACTGAAGCTTTCTTT.

This rearrangement joins TRBV7-9 to TRBJ2-1, with TRBD2 identical over 10 bases. After removal of 5 bases from V and 4 bases from J, the junction contained 5 bases not matched to a gene. From germline, CDR1 is SEHNR and CDR2 FQNEAQ (reference sequence). There are 15 residues in the CDR3. For the CDR3, the DNA is TGTGCCAGCAGCCAACTAGCGGGAACATACAATGAGCAGTTCTTC. This codes for CASSQLAGTYNEQFF.